This TCR beta chain was sequenced during a study of cytomegalovirus exposure and HLA in healthy donors. Across the whole study: In terms of ancestry, the Caucasian-associated cluster contained roughly 81% of the approximately 420 genotyped donors. Overall study results and limits: Reports credit the classifier with highly specific, highly sensitive diagnosis of cytomegalovirus status. TCR beta chains numbering some 150 were designated cytomegalovirus-associated.

Concerning this clone: Its target is unknown.

V shed 3 bases and J shed 0 bases, with 13 bases lying between them. The germline V gene has CDR1 MNHEY and CDR2 SMNVEV (reference sequence). The CDR3 contains 16 residues. The PCR employed 60 Vbeta primers together with 13 Jbeta primers. Assay: immunoSEQ multiplex PCR; the TCRdb copy retains only in-frame clones and omits some. The sample includes approximately 110,000 clones, over 75% of them seen just once. The chain has TRBV27 and TRBJ2-3, with D possibly matching TRBD2 (6 bases). This TCR came from a human donor in good health. The sequenced sample consisted of PBMCs. CDR3 residues: CASSFYSGLSTDTQYF. CDR3 nucleotides: TGTGCCAGCAGTTTTTACTCGGGACTGAGCACAGATACGCAGTATTTT.